Below, one T cell receptor (beta chain) is given with its context. The data stem from a study of T cell responses to AZD1222 COVID-19 vaccine. The CDR3 has 14 amino acids. Germline V gene sequence: CDR1 SGDLS, CDR2 YYNGEE. V was shortened by 3 bases and J by 6 bases, with 16 bases between the two germline ends. Only in-frame clones appear in the TCRdb table, and some are missing; sequencing was by immunoSEQ multiplex PCR. The repertoire holds approximately 150,000 clones, with around 85% as singletons. This specimen consisted of peripheral blood, obtained 28 days after the second AZD1222 dose. V and J are TRBV9 and TRBJ2-7, with D possibly being TRBD2 (5 bases). The clonotype comes from an adult who received the AZD1222 COVID-19 vaccine. CDR3 bases: TGTGCCAGCAGCGCCAGCCCGGCGGGTGGCGAGCAGTACTTC. Protein: CASSASPAGGEQYF.